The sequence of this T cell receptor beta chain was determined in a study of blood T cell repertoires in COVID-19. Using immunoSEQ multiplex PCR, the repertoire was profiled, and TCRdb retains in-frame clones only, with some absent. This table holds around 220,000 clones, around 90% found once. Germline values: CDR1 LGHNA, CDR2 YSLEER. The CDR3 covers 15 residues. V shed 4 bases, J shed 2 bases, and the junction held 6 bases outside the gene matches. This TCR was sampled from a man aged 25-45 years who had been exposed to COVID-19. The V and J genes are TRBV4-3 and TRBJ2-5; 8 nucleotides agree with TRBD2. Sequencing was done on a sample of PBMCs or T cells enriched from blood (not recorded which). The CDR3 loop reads CASSPGLGTQETQYF. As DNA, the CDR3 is TGCGCCAGCAGCCCGGGACTAGGGACTCAAGAGACCCAGTACTTC.